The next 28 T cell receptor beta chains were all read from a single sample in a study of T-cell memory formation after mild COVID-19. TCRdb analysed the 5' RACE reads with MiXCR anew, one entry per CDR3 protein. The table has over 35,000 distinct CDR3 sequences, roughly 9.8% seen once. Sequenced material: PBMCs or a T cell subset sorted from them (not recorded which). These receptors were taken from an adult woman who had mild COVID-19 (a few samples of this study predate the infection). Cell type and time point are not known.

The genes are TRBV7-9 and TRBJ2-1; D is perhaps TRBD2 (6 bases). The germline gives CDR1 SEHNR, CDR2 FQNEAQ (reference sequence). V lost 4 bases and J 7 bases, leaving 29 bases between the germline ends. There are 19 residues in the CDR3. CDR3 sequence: CASSWARDSGRLVGNEQFF. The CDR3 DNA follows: TGTGCCAGCAGCTGGGCCCGGGATAGCGGTAGACTGGTAGGTAATGAGCAGTTCTTC.

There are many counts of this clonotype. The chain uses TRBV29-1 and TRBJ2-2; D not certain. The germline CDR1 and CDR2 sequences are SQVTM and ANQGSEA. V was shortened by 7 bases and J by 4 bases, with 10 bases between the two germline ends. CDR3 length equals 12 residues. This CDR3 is CSADISTGELFF. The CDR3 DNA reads TGCAGCGCCGACATAAGCACCGGGGAGCTGTTTTTT.

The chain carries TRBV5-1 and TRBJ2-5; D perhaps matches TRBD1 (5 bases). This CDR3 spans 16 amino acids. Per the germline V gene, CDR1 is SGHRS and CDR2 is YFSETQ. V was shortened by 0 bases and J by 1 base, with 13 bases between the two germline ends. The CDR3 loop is CASSLGGSRVQETQYF. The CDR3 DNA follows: TGCGCCAGCAGCTTGGGGGGCTCTAGAGTCCAAGAGACCCAGTACTTC.

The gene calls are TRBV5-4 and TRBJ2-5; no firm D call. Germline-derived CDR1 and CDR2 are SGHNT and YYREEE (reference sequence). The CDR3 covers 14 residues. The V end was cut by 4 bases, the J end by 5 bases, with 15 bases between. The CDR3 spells CASSLVKQRETQYF. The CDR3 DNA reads TGTGCCAGCAGCCTGGTTAAGCAAAGGGAGACCCAGTACTTC.

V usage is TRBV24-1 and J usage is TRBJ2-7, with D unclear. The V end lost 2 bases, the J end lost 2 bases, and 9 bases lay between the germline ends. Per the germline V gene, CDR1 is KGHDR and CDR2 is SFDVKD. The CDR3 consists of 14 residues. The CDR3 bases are TGTGCCACCAGTGATTCCGACAAGGCCTACGAGCAGTACTTC. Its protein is CATSDSDKAYEQYF.

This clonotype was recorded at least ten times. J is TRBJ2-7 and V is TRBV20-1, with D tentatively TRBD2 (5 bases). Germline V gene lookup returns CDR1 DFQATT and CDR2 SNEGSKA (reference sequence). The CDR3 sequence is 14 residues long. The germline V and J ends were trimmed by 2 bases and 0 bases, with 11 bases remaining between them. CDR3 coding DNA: TGCAGTGCTAGAACAGATGCGGGCTCCTACGAGCAGTACTTC. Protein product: CSARTDAGSYEQYF.

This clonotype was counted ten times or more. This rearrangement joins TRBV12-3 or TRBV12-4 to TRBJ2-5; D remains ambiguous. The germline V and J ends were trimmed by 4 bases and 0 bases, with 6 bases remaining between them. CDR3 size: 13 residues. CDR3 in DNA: TGTGCCAGCAGTTCAACGTACCAAGAGACCCAGTACTTC. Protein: CASSSTYQETQYF.

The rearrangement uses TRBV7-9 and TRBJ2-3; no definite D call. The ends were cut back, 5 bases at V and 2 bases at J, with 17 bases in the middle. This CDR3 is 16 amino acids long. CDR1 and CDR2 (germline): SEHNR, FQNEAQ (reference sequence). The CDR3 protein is CASSTRSRVPTDTQYF. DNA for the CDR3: TGTGCCAGCAGCACCCGATCTAGAGTCCCCACAGATACGCAGTATTTT. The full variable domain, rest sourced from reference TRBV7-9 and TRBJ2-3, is DTGVSQNPRHKITKRGQNVTFRCDPISEHNRLYWYRQTLGQGPEFLTYFQNEAQLEKSRLLSDRFSAERPKGSFSTLEIQRTEQGDSAMYLCASSTRSRVPTDTQYFGPGTRLTVL.

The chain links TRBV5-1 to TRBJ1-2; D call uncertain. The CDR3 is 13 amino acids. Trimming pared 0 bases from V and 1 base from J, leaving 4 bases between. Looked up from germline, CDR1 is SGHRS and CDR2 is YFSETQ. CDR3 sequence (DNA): TGCGCCAGCAGCTTGGGACATAACTATGGCTACACCTTC. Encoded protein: CASSLGHNYGYTF. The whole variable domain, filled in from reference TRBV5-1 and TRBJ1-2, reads KAGVTQTPRYLIKTRGQQVTLSCSPISGHRSVSWYQQTPGQGLQFLFEYFSETQRNKGNFPGRFSGRQFSNSRSEMNVSTLELGDSALYLCASSLGHNYGYTFGSGTRLTVV.

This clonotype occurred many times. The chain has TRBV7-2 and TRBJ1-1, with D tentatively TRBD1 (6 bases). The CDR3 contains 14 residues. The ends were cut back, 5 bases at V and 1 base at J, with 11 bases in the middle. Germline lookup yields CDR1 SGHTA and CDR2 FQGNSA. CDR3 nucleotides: TGTGCCAGCAGCCCAGACAGGCAGAACACTGAAGCTTTCTTT. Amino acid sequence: CASSPDRQNTEAFF. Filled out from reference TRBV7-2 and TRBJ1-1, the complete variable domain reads GAGVSQSPSNKVTEKGKDVELRCDPISGHTALYWYRQSLGQGLEFLIYFQGNSAPDKSGLPSDRFSAERTGGSVSTLTIQRTQQEDSAVYLCASSPDRQNTEAFFGQGTRLTVV.

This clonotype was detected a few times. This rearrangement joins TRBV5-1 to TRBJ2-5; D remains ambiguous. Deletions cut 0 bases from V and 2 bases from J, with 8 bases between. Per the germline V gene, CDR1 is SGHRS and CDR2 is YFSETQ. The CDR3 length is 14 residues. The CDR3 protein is CASSLEPAQETQYF. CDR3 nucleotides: TGCGCCAGCAGCTTGGAGCCTGCTCAAGAGACCCAGTACTTC. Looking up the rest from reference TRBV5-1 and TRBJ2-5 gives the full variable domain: KAGVTQTPRYLIKTRGQQVTLSCSPISGHRSVSWYQQTPGQGLQFLFEYFSETQRNKGNFPGRFSGRQFSNSRSEMNVSTLELGDSALYLCASSLEPAQETQYFGPGTRLLVL.

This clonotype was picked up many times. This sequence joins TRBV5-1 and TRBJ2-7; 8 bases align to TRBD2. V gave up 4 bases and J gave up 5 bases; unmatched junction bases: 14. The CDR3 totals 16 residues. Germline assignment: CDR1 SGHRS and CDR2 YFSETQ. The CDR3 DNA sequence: TGCGCCAGCAGCCTACCCACCGGGGGGGGAGGTGACGAGCAGTACTTC. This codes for CASSLPTGGGGDEQYF. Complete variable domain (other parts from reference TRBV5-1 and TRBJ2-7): KAGVTQTPRYLIKTRGQQVTLSCSPISGHRSVSWYQQTPGQGLQFLFEYFSETQRNKGNFPGRFSGRQFSNSRSEMNVSTLELGDSALYLCASSLPTGGGGDEQYFGPGTRLTVT.

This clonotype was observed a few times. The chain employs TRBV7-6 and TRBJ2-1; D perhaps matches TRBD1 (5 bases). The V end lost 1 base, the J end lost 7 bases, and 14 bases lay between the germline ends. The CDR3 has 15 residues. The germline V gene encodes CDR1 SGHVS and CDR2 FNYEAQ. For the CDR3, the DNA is TGTGCCAGCAGCTTAGGGGGCGTAATTGCTAATGAGCAGTTCTTC. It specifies CASSLGGVIANEQFF.

The CDR3 sequence: CASSRGANTEAFF. The CDR3, as DNA: TGTGCCAGCAGCCGCGGCGCGAACACTGAAGCTTTCTTT. J is TRBJ1-1 and V is TRBV7-2; D remains unclear. The CDR3 covers 13 residues. Germline CDR1 is SGHTA and CDR2 is FQGNSA. Trimming removed 5 bases at V and 1 base at J, with 8 bases between.

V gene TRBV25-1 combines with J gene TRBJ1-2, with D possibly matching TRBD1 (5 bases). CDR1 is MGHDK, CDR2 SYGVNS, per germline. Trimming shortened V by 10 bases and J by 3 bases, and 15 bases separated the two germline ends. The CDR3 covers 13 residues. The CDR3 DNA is TGTGCCACCTCCGGGACGGAATACTATGGCTACACCTTC. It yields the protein CATSGTEYYGYTF.

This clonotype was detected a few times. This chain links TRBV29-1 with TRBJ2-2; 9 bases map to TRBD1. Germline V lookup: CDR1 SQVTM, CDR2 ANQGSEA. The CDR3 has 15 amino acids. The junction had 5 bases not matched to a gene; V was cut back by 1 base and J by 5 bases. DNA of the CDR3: TGCAGCGTTGAAGGCGGGACAGGGAGAACCGGGGAGCTGTTTTTT. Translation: CSVEGGTGRTGELFF.

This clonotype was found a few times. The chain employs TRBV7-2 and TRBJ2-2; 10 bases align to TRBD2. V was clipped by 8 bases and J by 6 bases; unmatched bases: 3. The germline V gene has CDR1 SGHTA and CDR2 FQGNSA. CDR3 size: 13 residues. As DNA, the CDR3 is TGTGCCAGCCGACTAGCGGGTCCCGGGGAGCTGTTTTTT. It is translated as CASRLAGPGELFF.

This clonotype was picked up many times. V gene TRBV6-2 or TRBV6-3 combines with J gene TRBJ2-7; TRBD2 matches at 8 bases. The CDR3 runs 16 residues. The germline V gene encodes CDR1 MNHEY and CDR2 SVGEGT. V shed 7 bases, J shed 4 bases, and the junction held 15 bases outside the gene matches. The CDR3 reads CASTPPGSGRRYEQYF. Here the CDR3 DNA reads TGTGCCAGCACTCCCCCTGGGAGCGGGAGACGTTACGAGCAGTACTTC.

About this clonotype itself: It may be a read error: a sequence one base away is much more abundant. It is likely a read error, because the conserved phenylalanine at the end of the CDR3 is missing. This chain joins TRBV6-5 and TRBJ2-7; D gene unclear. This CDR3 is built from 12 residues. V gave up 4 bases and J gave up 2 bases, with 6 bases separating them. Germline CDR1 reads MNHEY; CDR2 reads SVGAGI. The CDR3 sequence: CASSSWAYEQYL. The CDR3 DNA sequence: TGTGCCAGCAGTTCCTGGGCCTACGAGCAGTACTTA.

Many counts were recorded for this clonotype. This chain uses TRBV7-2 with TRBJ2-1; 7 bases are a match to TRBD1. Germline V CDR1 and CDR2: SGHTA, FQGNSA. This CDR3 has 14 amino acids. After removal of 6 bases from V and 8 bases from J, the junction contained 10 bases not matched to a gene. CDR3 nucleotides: TGTGCCAGCAGTCACATCGGACAGGTCGATGAGCAGTTCTTC. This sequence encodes CASSHIGQVDEQFF.

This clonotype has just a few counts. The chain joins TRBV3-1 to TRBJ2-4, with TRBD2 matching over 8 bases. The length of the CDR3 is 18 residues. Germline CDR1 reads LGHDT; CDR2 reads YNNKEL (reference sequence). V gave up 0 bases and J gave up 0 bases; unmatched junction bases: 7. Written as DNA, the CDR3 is TGTGCCAGCAGCCAAGATCGGGGGGGCGGGAGAGCCAAAAACATTCAGTACTTC. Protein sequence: CASSQDRGGGRAKNIQYF.

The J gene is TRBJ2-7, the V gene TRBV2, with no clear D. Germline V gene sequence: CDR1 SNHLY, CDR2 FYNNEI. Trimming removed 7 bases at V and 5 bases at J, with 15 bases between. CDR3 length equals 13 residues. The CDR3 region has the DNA TGTGCCAGCACCGGGCTGGTAAGCAACGAGCAGTACTTC. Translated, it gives CASTGLVSNEQYF. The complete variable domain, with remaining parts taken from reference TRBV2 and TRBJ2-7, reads EPEVTQTPSHQVTQMGQEVILRCVPISNHLYFYWYRQILGQKVEFLVSFYNNEISEKSEIFDDQFSVERPDGSNFTLKIRSTKLEDSAMYFCASTGLVSNEQYFGPGTRLTVT.

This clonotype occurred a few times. CDR3: CSAGTALGTDTQYF. For the CDR3, the DNA is TGCAGTGCCGGGACCGCTTTAGGCACAGATACGCAGTATTTT. The gene calls are TRBV20-1 and TRBJ2-3, with D perhaps given as TRBD1 or TRBD2 (5 bases each). This CDR3 has 14 residues. Trimming took 6 bases from V and 1 from J, leaving 14 bases between them. CDR1 is DFQATT and CDR2 is SNEGSKA in the germline V gene (reference sequence).

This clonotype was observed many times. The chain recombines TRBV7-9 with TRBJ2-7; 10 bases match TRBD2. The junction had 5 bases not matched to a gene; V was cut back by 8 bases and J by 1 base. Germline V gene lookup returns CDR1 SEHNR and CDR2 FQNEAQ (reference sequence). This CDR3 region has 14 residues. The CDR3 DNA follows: TGTGCCAGCGATAGCGGGAGGAGGTCCTACGAGCAGTACTTC. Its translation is CASDSGRRSYEQYF. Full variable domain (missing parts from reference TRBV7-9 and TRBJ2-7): DTGVSQNPRHKITKRGQNVTFRCDPISEHNRLYWYRQTLGQGPEFLTYFQNEAQLEKSRLLSDRFSAERPKGSFSTLEIQRTEQGDSAMYLCASDSGRRSYEQYFGPGTRLTVT.

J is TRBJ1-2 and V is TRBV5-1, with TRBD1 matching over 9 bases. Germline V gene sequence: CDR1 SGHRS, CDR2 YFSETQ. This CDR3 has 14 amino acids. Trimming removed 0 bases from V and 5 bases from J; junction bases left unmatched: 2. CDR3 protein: CASSLEGTGYGYTF. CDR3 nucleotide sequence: TGCGCCAGCAGCTTGGAGGGGACAGGGTATGGCTACACCTTC.

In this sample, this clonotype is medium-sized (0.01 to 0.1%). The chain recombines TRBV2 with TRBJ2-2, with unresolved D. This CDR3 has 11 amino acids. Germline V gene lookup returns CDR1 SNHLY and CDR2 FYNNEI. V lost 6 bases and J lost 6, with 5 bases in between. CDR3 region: CASRAPGELFF. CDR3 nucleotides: TGTGCCAGCAGAGCGCCCGGGGAGCTGTTTTTT. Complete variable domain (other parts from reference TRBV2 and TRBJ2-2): EPEVTQTPSHQVTQMGQEVILRCVPISNHLYFYWYRQILGQKVEFLVSFYNNEISEKSEIFDDQFSVERPDGSNFTLKIRSTKLEDSAMYFCASRAPGELFFGEGSRLTVL.

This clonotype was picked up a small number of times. CDR3 nucleotide sequence: TGTGCCAGCAGTTACCTCTACTACTCTCCGGGACAGCCGGACTATGGCTACACCTTC. The encoded protein is CASSYLYYSPGQPDYGYTF. The V and J genes are TRBV6-5 and TRBJ1-2; TRBD1 aligns across 7 bases. The length of the CDR3 is 19 residues. CDR1 is MNHEY, CDR2 SVGAGI, per germline. V was clipped by 2 bases and J by 3 bases; unmatched bases: 18.

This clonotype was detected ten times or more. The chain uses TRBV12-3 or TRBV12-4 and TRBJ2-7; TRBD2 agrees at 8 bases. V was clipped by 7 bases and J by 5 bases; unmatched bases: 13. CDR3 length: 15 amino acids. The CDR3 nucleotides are TGTGCCAGCAAACCTAGCGGGCCCGTTAGACACGAGCAGTACTTC. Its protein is CASKPSGPVRHEQYF.